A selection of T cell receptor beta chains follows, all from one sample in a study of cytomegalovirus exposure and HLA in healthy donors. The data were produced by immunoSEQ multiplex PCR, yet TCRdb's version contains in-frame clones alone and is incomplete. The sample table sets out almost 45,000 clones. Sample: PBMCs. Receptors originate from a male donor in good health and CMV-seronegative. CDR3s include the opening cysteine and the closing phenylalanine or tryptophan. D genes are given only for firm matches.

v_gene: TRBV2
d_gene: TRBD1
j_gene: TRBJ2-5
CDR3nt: TGTGCCAGCAGTGAGGACAGGGGAAGAGAGACCCAGTACTTC
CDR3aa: CASSEDRGRETQYF

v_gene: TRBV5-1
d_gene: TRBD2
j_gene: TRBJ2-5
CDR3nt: TGCGCCAGCAGCTCGGACGGGAGAGCGGGAGGGCTGGGGACCCAGTACTTC
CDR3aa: CASSSDGRAGGLGTQYF

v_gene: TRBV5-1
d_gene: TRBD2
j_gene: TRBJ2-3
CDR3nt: TGCGCCAGCAGCTTAAGCGGGAGTGCGAATACGCAGTATTTT
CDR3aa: CASSLSGSANTQYF

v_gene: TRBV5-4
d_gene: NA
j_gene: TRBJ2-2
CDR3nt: TGTGCCAGCAGCAGGGGTGGCCAGACCGGGGAGCTGTTTTTT
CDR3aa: CASSRGGQTGELFF

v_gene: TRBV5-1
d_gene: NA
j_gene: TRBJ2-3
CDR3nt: TGCGCCAGCAGCTTAACAGTCCCCACAGATACGCAGTATTTT
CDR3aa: CASSLTVPTDTQYF

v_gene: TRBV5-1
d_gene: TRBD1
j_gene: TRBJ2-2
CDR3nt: TGCGCCAGCAGCAATCGACAGGGCGGGTTGTCCGGGGAGCTGTTTTTT
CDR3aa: CASSNRQGGLSGELFF

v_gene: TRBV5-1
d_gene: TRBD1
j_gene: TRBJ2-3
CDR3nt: TGCGCCAGCAGCTTTCAGACAGGGACAGATACGCAGTATTTT
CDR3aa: CASSFQTGTDTQYF

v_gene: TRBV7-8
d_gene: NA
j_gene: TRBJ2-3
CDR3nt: TGTGCCAGCAGCTTTCTCGGGGAGGCTAGCGAGCAGTATTTT
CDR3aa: CASSFLGEASEQYF

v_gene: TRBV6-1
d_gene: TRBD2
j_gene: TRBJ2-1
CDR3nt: TGTGCCAGCAGTGAAGGGCTGCAATGGCGGGGGAATGAGCAGTTCTTC
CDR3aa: CASSEGLQWRGNEQFF

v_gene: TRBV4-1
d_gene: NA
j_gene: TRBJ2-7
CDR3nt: TGCGCCAGCAGCCAGATACAGGGTTACGAGCAGTACTTC
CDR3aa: CASSQIQGYEQYF

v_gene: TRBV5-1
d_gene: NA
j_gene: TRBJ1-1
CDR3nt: TGCGCCAGCAGCCTAGGTCCTACGAACACTGAAGCTTTCTTT
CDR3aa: CASSLGPTNTEAFF

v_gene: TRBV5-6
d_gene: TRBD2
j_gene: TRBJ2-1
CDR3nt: TGTGCCAGCAGCTTGGGCAGGGGACTAGCGGAGCAGTTCTTC
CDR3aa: CASSLGRGLAEQFF

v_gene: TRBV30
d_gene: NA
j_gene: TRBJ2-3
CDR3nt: TGTGCCTGGGACCCCCTAAGCGGGTTAGATACGCAGTATTTT
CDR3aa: CAWDPLSGLDTQYF

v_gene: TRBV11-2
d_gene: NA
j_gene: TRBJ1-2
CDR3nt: TGTGCCGCGGCGGGGCCGTTCGGGTATGGCTACACCTTC
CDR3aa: CAAAGPFGYGYTF

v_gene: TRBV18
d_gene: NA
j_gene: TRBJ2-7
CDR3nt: TGTGCCAGCTCACCGGGGCAGGCCTCCTACGAGCAGTACTTC
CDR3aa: CASSPGQASYEQYF

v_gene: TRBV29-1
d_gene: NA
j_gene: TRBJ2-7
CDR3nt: TGCAGCGCCCGAGGAGGAGGGGTCTACGAGCAGTACTTC
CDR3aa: CSARGGGVYEQYF

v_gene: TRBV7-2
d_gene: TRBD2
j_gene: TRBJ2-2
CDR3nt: TGTGCCAGCAGCAAGCTCAGTTGGGTAGCGGGAGGGTACACCGGGGAGCTGTTTTTT
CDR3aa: CASSKLSWVAGGYTGELFF

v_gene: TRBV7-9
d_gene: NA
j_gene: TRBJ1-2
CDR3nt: TGTGCCAGCAGCTCGGGAGGTTACCGTAATGGCTACACCTTC
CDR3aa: CASSSGGYRNGYTF

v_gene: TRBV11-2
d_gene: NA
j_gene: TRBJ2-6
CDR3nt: TGTGCCAGCAGCTACAGGGCTGGGGCCAACGTCCTGACTTTC
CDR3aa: CASSYRAGANVLTF

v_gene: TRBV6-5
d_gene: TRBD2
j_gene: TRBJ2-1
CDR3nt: TGTGCCAGCAGTCCGGGGACTAGAGGCAATGAGCAGTTCTTC
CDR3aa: CASSPGTRGNEQFF

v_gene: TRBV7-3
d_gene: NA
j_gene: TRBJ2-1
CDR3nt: TGTGCCAGCAGCCCGGGAGTCAGCTACAATGAGCAGTTCTTC
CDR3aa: CASSPGVSYNEQFF

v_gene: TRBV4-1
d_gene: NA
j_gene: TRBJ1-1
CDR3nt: TGCGCCAGCAGCCAAGATCCAACATCGAACACTGAAGCTTTCTTT
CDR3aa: CASSQDPTSNTEAFF

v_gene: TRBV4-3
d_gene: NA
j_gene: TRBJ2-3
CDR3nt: TGCGCCAGCAGCCAAGCGGCGACTAGCACAGATACGCAGTATTTT
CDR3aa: CASSQAATSTDTQYF

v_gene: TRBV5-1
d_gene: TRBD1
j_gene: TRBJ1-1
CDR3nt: TGCGCCAGCGCCCCGACAGGGGCGAGGAACACTGAAGCTTTCTTT
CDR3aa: CASAPTGARNTEAFF

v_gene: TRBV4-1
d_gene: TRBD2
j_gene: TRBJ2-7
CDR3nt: TGCGCCAGCAGCCAAGGTCAGATTGCTAGCGGGGGCTCCTACGAGCAGTACTTC
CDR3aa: CASSQGQIASGGSYEQYF

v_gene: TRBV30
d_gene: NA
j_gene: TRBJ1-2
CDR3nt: TGTGCCTGGAGTTTACAGCGACAGTACTATGGCTACACCTTC
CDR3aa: CAWSLQRQYYGYTF

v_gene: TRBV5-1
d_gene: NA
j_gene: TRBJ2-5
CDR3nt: TGCGCCAGCAGCTCCCCCGGACAAGCCCAGACCCAGTACTTC
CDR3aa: CASSSPGQAQTQYF

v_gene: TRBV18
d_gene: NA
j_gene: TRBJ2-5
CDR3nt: TGTGCCAGCTCCTCTAGGATCGGTGGCCAAGAGACCCAGTACTTC
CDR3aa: CASSSRIGGQETQYF

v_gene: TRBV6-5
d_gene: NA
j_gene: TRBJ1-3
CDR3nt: TGTGCCAGCAGTCTCGAGGCTGGAAACACCATATATTTT
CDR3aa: CASSLEAGNTIYF

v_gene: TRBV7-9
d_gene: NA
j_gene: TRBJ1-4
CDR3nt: TGTGCCAGCAGCTTAGTTCAGGGGACTAATGAAAAACTGTTTTTT
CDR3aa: CASSLVQGTNEKLFF

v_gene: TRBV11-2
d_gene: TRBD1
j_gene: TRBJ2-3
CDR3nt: TGTGCCAGCAGCTCCCAGGACAGGGGGGCAGATACGCAGTATTTT
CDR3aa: CASSSQDRGADTQYF

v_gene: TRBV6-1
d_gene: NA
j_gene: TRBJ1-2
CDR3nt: TGTGCCAGCAGTGAATGGATGAAGGGAGCTCACTATGGCTACACCTTC
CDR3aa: CASSEWMKGAHYGYTF

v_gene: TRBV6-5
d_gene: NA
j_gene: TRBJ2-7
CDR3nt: TGTGCCAGCAGAGACCGGGACATATACGAGCAGTACTTC
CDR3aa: CASRDRDIYEQYF

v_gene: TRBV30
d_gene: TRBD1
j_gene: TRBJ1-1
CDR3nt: TGTGCCTGGAGTGACACCCACAGGGGCGAAGCTTTCTTT
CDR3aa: CAWSDTHRGEAFF

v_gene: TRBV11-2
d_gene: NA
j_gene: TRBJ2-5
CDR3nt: TGTGCCAGCAGCTTGAGGGTTGAGACCCAGTACTTC
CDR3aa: CASSLRVETQYF

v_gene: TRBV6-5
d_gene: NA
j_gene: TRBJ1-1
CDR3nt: TGTGCCAGCAGACGAACAGGGAACACTGAAGCTTTCTTT
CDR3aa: CASRRTGNTEAFF

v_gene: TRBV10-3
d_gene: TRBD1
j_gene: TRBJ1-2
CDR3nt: TGTGCCATCAGGGGGACAGGGGGAACCTATGGCTACACCTTC
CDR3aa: CAIRGTGGTYGYTF

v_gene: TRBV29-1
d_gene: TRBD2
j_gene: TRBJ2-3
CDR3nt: TGCAGCGTTGAAGCCGCTAGCGGGAGTTCAGATACGCAGTATTTT
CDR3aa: CSVEAASGSSDTQYF

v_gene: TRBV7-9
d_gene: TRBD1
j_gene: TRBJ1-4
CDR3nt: TGTGCCAGCAGCCGAGGACAGGGTGGGGAAAAACTGTTTTTT
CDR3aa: CASSRGQGGEKLFF

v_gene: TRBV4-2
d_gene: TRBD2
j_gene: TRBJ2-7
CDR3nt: TGTGCCAGCAGCCGGTCCCTAACTAGCGGCCCCTACGAGCAGTACTTC
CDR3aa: CASSRSLTSGPYEQYF

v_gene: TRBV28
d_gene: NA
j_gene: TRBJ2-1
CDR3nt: TGTGCCAGCAGTTTTAGAAGAGCCTACAATGAGCAGTTCTTC
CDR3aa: CASSFRRAYNEQFF

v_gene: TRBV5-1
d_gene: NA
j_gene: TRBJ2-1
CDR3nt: TGCGCCAGCAGGCCTGGCGGAACTTACAATGAGCAGTTCTTC
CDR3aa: CASRPGGTYNEQFF

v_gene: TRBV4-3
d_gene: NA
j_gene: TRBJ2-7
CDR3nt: TGCGCCAGCAGCCAAGGCGCGGAGCCTTACGAGCAGTACTTC
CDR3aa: CASSQGAEPYEQYF

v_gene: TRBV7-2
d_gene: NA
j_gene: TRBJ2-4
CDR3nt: TGTGCCAGCAGCTCACAGGTGAACCTAGCCAAAAACATTCAGTACTTC
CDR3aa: CASSSQVNLAKNIQYF

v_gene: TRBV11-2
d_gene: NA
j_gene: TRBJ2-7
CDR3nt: TGTGCCAGCAGCTTTGCACTCGTCTCCTACGAGCAGTACTTC
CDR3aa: CASSFALVSYEQYF

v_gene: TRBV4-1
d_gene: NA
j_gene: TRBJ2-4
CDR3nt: TGCGCCAGCAGCCAAACTTTGGCGGGCGGGGCCAAAAACATTCAGTACTTC
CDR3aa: CASSQTLAGGAKNIQYF

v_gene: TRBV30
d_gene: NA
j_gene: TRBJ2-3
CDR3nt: TGTGCCTGGAATAAGCTGGGCACAGATACGCAGTATTTT
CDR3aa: CAWNKLGTDTQYF

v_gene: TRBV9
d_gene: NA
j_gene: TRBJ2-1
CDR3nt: TGTGCCAGCAGCGGAGACAGCCTCTCCTACAATGAGCAGTTCTTC
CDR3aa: CASSGDSLSYNEQFF

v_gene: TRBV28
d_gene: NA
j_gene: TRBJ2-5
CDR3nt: TGTGCCAGCACCCGGTTAGCCCCCCCGGAGCAGTACTTC
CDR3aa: CASTRLAPPEQYF

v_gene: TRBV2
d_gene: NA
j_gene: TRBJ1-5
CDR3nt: TGTGCCAGCAGTGAAAGGGGCAGTACCAATCAGCCCCAGCATTTT
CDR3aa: CASSERGSTNQPQHF